This T cell receptor beta chain was observed in a study of CD8+ T cells in alopecia areata. Study details: For treated patients, severity scores reflected the percentage of scalp area affected.

After removal of 8 bases from V and 11 bases from J, the junction contained 11 bases not matched to a gene. The CDR3 runs 12 residues. Germline CDR1 and CDR2: MNHEY and SVGAGI. RNA extraction and reverse transcription yielded cDNA as sequencing template. The data were produced by immunoSEQ multiplex PCR, yet TCRdb's version contains in-frame clones alone and is incomplete. Here the sample spans about 190,000 clones, 45% to 65% being singletons. Treatment of the sample: oral pan-JAK inhibitor, 5-10 mg twice daily. Study conclusions and caveats: While tofacitinib was given, many expanded lesional clones persisted in scalp and blood.

This clone was seen a handful of times. Its specificity is not known. The gene calls are TRBV6-5 and TRBJ1-1; 7 bases fit TRBD1. This TCR came from a human donor with alopecia areata. The sequences come from CD4+ T cells sorted from blood, collected at week 4, from a patient treated with tofacitinib. The CDR3 bases are TGTGCCAGCGGAACTCGGCAGGGGGGGGCTTTCTTT. This sequence encodes CASGTRQGGAFF.